The 28 T cell receptor beta chains reported below all come from one sample, sequenced in a study of identical twins. MiXCR was run by TCRdb on the 5' RACE reads, yielding one entry per CDR3 protein. The sample shows hundreds of thousands of distinct CDR3 sequences, 8.5% to 9.5% of them seen only once. These data were also filed under a second study, of yellow fever vaccine responses in identical twins.

The sample comprised PBMCs. The receptors were gathered from a woman between 18 and 29 years old in good health.

In this sample, this clonotype turned up many times. The chain recombines TRBV7-2 with TRBJ2-7; 9 bases fit TRBD1. The V segment lost 4 bases and the J segment 4 bases; nucleotides outside the gene matches: 5. Germline V lookup: CDR1 SGHTA, CDR2 FQGNSA. The CDR3 length is 14 residues. CDR3 in DNA: TGTGCCAGCAGCTCAGTGACAGGGGGGTACGAGCAGTACTTC. It translates to CASSSVTGGYEQYF.

This clonotype has a handful of counts. This chain uses TRBV10-2 with TRBJ1-4; no clear D gene. The CDR3 contains 11 residues. Germline V gene data show CDR1 as WSHSY and CDR2 as SAAADI. The V and J ends lost 0 bases and 15 bases respectively, with 8 bases between them. In nucleotides, the CDR3 is TGCGCCAGCAGTGAGTCGAGTGATTTGTTTTTT. Translated: CASSESSDLFF.

In its sample, this clonotype was seen a few times. V gene TRBV27 combines with J gene TRBJ2-3; 14 nucleotides align to TRBD2. V shed 3 bases and J 4 bases; nucleotides not matched to a gene: 12. The V gene's germline CDR1 is MNHEY and CDR2 SMNVEV (reference sequence). This CDR3 comprises 19 residues. The CDR3 sequence is CASSLGTAGTSGRPDTQYF. The DNA of the CDR3 is TGTGCCAGCAGTTTGGGGACGGCCGGGACTAGCGGGAGACCAGATACGCAGTATTTT.

This clonotype was recorded at least ten times. This chain connects TRBV20-1 to TRBJ2-5; the match to TRBD2 covers 13 bases. CDR1 is DFQATT, CDR2 SNEGSKA, per germline (reference sequence). The CDR3 is 14 residues long. J gave up 9 bases and V 4 bases, and 8 bases lay outside the gene matches. The CDR3 DNA is TGCAGTGCTACTGGACTAGCGGGGGCCTCCCCCCAGTACTTC. This sequence encodes CSATGLAGASPQYF.

This clonotype was seen ten or more times. The chain is built from TRBV9 and TRBJ2-1; the match to TRBD2 covers 7 bases. This CDR3 contains 14 residues. Germline CDR1 is SGDLS and CDR2 is YYNGEE. Germline trimming cut 0 bases from V and 5 bases from J; bases unmatched to any gene: 2. CDR3 nucleotides: TGTGCCAGCAGCGTAGCGGGGGGTGACAATGAGCAGTTCTTC. Translating it yields CASSVAGGDNEQFF.

This clonotype was seen at least ten times. This sequence joins TRBV5-1 and TRBJ2-1, with D perhaps TRBD1 or TRBD2 (6 bases each). The CDR3 runs 15 residues. Trimming left V 7 bases short and J 0 bases short, with 14 bases between. Germline CDR1 SGHRS, CDR2 YFSETQ. CDR3 residues: CASLEGGSSYNEQFF. CDR3 nucleotide sequence: TGCGCCAGCCTCGAAGGGGGGAGCTCCTACAATGAGCAGTTCTTC.

The rearrangement links TRBV7-2 to TRBJ1-2; D is unclear. CDR3 length equals 12 residues. The germline gives CDR1 SGHTA, CDR2 FQGNSA. V lost 2 bases, J lost 7 bases, and 8 bases lay in between. CDR3 sequence (DNA): TGTGCCAGCAGCTTAAGGGAGTCTGGCTACACCTTC. Its translation: CASSLRESGYTF.

In this sample, this clonotype turned up many times. V gene TRBV15 combines with J gene TRBJ2-5, with 7 bases that match TRBD1. This CDR3 spans 15 amino acids. Germline lookup yields CDR1 LNHNV and CDR2 YYDKDF (reference sequence). With 5 bases clipped from V and 5 bases from J, the junction kept 11 bases outside the gene matches. The CDR3 region is CATSFNRDSRETQYF. As DNA, the CDR3 is TGTGCCACCAGCTTTAATAGGGACAGTCGGGAGACCCAGTACTTC.

Many counts were recorded for this clonotype. The genes are TRBV15 and TRBJ2-1; TRBD2 matches at 12 bases. CDR3 size: 15 residues. CDR1 is LNHNV, CDR2 YYDKDF, per germline (reference sequence). Trimming removed 4 bases from V and 8 bases from J; junction bases left unmatched: 6. The CDR3 loop is CATSTSGGASDEQFF. DNA of the CDR3: TGTGCCACCAGCACTAGCGGGGGGGCCTCGGATGAGCAGTTCTTC.

This clonotype was picked up a small number of times. The gene calls are TRBV27 and TRBJ1-1; 8 positions agree with TRBD1. V lost 4 bases and J lost 4; bases outside the gene matches: 2. Germline CDR1 reads MNHEY; CDR2 reads SMNVEV (reference sequence). The CDR3 runs 13 residues. CDR3 nucleotide sequence: TGTGCCAGCAGTTGGACAGGGTTCACTGAAGCTTTCTTT. This translates into CASSWTGFTEAFF.

The sample holds a few counts of this clonotype. The CDR3 loop reads CASSVSTGANVLTF. CDR3 bases: TGTGCCAGCAGCGTATCTACCGGGGCCAACGTCCTGACTTTC. The genes are TRBV9 and TRBJ2-6, with D unresolved. The CDR3 length is 14 residues. V lost 1 base and J lost 4, with 6 bases in between. CDR1 is SGDLS, CDR2 YYNGEE, per germline.

This clonotype was picked up a small number of times. The CDR3 DNA reads TGCAGTGCCGCCTCCCTAGCGGGAGGGTGGGAGACCCAGTACTTC. Translating it yields CSAASLAGGWETQYF. The chain is built from TRBV20-1 and TRBJ2-5, with 12 bases that match TRBD2. The V segment lost 6 bases and the J segment 5 bases; nucleotides outside the gene matches: 10. Germline CDR1 is DFQATT and CDR2 is SNEGSKA (reference sequence). The CDR3 contains 15 residues.

In this sample, this clonotype turned up a few times. The chain employs TRBV6-5 and TRBJ2-6, with D uncertain. Trimming left V 1 base short and J 0 bases short, with 7 bases between. Germline V gene data show CDR1 as MNHEY and CDR2 as SVGAGI. This CDR3 has 16 residues. CDR3 nucleotides: TGTGCCAGCAGTTACTTTAGCAGCTCTGGGGCCAACGTCCTGACTTTC. It codes for CASSYFSSSGANVLTF.

The V call is TRBV7-2, the J call TRBJ2-7; D might be TRBD1 (6 bases). Trimming stripped 5 bases from V and 0 bases from J, with 17 bases between. CDR3 length: 16 amino acids. Germline-derived CDR1 and CDR2 are SGHTA and FQGNSA. This chain's CDR3 is CASSSKGHPSSYEQYF. In DNA, the CDR3 is TGTGCCAGCAGCAGTAAGGGACACCCTTCCTCCTACGAGCAGTACTTC. The full variable domain, in which reference TRBV7-2 and TRBJ2-7 provide the parts outside the CDR3, is GAGVSQSPSNKVTEKGKDVELRCDPISGHTALYWYRQSLGQGLEFLIYFQGNSAPDKSGLPSDRFSAERTGGSVSTLTIQRTQQEDSAVYLCASSSKGHPSSYEQYFGPGTRLTVT.

Only a few counts were recorded for this clonotype. The chain combines TRBV11-3 with TRBJ2-3, with D possibly matching TRBD2 (6 bases). V was shortened by 5 bases and J by 4 bases, with 10 bases between the two germline ends. Germline V lookup: CDR1 SGHNT, CDR2 YENEEA. The CDR3 totals 13 residues. CDR3 region: CASSGGTSDTQYF. CDR3 coding DNA: TGTGCCAGCAGCGGGGGGACGTCAGATACGCAGTATTTT.

The chain recombines TRBV20-1 with TRBJ2-1; 10 bases fit TRBD2. The CDR3 length is 14 residues. Unmatched junction bases numbered 6, after V lost 0 bases and J lost 10 bases. Germline V gene sequence: CDR1 DFQATT, CDR2 SNEGSKA (reference sequence). The CDR3 loop reads CSARDVLAGQEQFF. CDR3 coding DNA: TGCAGTGCTAGAGATGTACTAGCGGGACAGGAGCAGTTCTTC.

The V call is TRBV12-3 or TRBV12-4, the J call TRBJ2-1, with D uncertain. Trimming shortened V by 6 bases and J by 9 bases, and 15 bases separated the two germline ends. The CDR3 has 13 amino acids. CDR3 DNA sequence: TGTGCCAGCAGGCCCGGTGGGTTATCTGAGCAGTTCTTC. Protein sequence: CASRPGGLSEQFF.

This sequence joins TRBV20-1 and TRBJ2-4; D unresolved. There are 15 residues in the CDR3. Germline V gene sequence: CDR1 DFQATT, CDR2 SNEGSKA (reference sequence). Trimming removed 0 bases from V and 1 base from J, with 10 bases in between. The CDR3 spells CSARDRKAAKNIQYF. CDR3 nucleotide sequence: TGCAGTGCTAGAGATCGGAAGGCGGCCAAAAACATTCAGTACTTC.

Many counts were recorded for this clonotype. V is TRBV29-1 and J is TRBJ2-5; a possible D gene is TRBD2 (6 bases). V lost 4 bases and J 5 bases, leaving 29 bases between the germline ends. CDR1 and CDR2 (germline): SQVTM, ANQGSEA. The CDR3 runs 18 residues. The CDR3 coding sequence is TGCAGCGTTGTAACCGGGAGTAGGCGAGGGGCCTTCAGGGAGACCCAGTACTTC. It yields the protein CSVVTGSRRGAFRETQYF.

The rearrangement links TRBV6-1 to TRBJ1-5; D unresolved. The CDR3 runs to 15 residues. Germline V CDR1 and CDR2: MNHNS, SASEGT. The ends were cut back, 5 bases at V and 7 bases at J, with 18 bases in the middle. The CDR3 nucleotides read TGTGCCAGCAGTCCGGGAGGCAGTTTACACCAGCCCCAGCATTTT. This encodes CASSPGGSLHQPQHF.

The chain uses TRBV4-2 and TRBJ1-2; no reliable D call. This CDR3 comprises 13 residues. V lost 0 bases, J lost 5 bases, and 7 bases lay in between. Per germline, CDR1 LGHNA and CDR2 YNFKEQ. CDR3 nucleotide sequence: TGTGCCAGCAGCCAAGAAAGGTTTTATGGCTACACCTTC. It codes for CASSQERFYGYTF.

Only a few counts were recorded for this clonotype. The rearrangement uses TRBV5-6 and TRBJ2-3; 8 bases align to TRBD2. The germline V gene encodes CDR1 SGHDT and CDR2 YYEEEE. Losses at the gene ends were 4 bases for V and 5 bases for J; bases not matched to a gene: 12. The CDR3 length is 16 residues. This chain's CDR3 is CASSEPSGSPRDTQYF. The CDR3 DNA reads TGTGCCAGCAGCGAACCGAGCGGGAGTCCCCGAGATACGCAGTATTTT.

Ten or more counts support this clonotype. This chain joins TRBV5-1 and TRBJ1-6, with 10 bases that match TRBD1. The CDR3 has 15 residues. The V and J ends lost 5 bases and 10 bases, in that order; junction bases with no gene match: 9. CDR1 and CDR2 from the germline V gene are SGHRS and YFSETQ. CDR3 residues: CASRPGQGVRSPLHF. The CDR3 bases are TGCGCCAGCAGACCTGGACAGGGGGTGAGATCACCCCTCCACTTT.

There are many counts of this clonotype. This CDR3 reads CASSFGQGTEAFF. CDR3 bases: TGTGCCAGCAGCTTCGGACAGGGCACTGAAGCTTTCTTT. The chain is built from TRBV7-2 and TRBJ1-1, with TRBD1 matching 8 bases. V trimming: 3 bases; J trimming: 4 bases; junction bases outside the gene matches: 1. This CDR3 has 13 amino acids. The germline V gene has CDR1 SGHTA and CDR2 FQGNSA.

The chain is built from TRBV4-3 and TRBJ2-1; 9 bases are shared with TRBD1. Losses at the gene ends were 1 base for V and 4 bases for J; bases not matched to a gene: 11. From germline, CDR1 is LGHNA and CDR2 YSLEER. CDR3 length: 18 residues. The CDR3 bases are TGCGCCAGCAGCCAAGGGGTTTCCCGGGACAGGGCTTACAATGAGCAGTTCTTC. The encoded protein is CASSQGVSRDRAYNEQFF.

The J gene is TRBJ1-5, the V gene TRBV20-1, with D possibly TRBD1 on 5 matching bases. The V gene lost 1 base and the J gene lost 1 base, with 14 bases spanning the gap. The germline V gene has CDR1 DFQATT and CDR2 SNEGSKA (reference sequence). The CDR3 length is 16 residues. Here the CDR3 reads CSARVGAVNSNQPQHF. The CDR3 nucleotides read TGCAGTGCTAGAGTTGGGGCTGTTAACAGCAATCAGCCCCAGCATTTT.

The CDR3 sequence is CASSLRGTPLSYNEQFF. CDR3 in DNA: TGTGCCAGCAGCTTAAGGGGGACTCCCCTCTCCTACAATGAGCAGTTCTTC. This rearrangement joins TRBV7-3 to TRBJ2-1, with D possibly matching TRBD2 (6 bases). Trimming stripped 1 base from V and 0 bases from J, with 13 bases between. The CDR3 has 17 residues. Looked up from germline, CDR1 is SGHTA and CDR2 is FQGTGA.

A few counts support this clonotype. The genes are TRBV7-2 and TRBJ2-1, with D perhaps TRBD2 (5 bases). Germline V CDR1 and CDR2: SGHTA, FQGNSA. V was shortened by 8 bases and J by 5 bases, with 16 bases between the two germline ends. There are 14 residues in the CDR3. CDR3 region: CASSRGQINNEQFF. In DNA, the CDR3 is TGTGCCAGCTCCAGAGGGCAAATCAACAATGAGCAGTTCTTC.